Following are 10 T cell receptor beta chains from one sample sequenced in a study of T cell repertoires in cytomegalovirus infection. No antigens are known for them. MiXCR was run by TCRdb on the reads, yielding one entry per CDR3 protein. The sample has just over 450,000 distinct CDR3 sequences, about 42% seen once; the top ten hold about two fifths. The sample consisted of cultured PBMCs, taken from culture after CMV antigen stimulation. These TCRs come from a human donor in good health (CMV status not recorded). Some clones in this sample may be carry-over from other donors' samples.

In this sample, this clonotype turned up a few times. V is TRBV6-2 or TRBV6-3 and J is TRBJ2-3, with D tentatively TRBD1 (6 bases). Germline values: CDR1 MNHEY, CDR2 SVGEGT. The V gene lost 4 bases and the J gene lost 5 bases, with 13 bases spanning the gap. This CDR3 contains 14 residues. CDR3 bases: TGTGCCAGCAGTTCCAGGGGCCGAGGAGATACGCAGTATTTT. This translates into CASSSRGRGDTQYF.

This clonotype has only a few counts. The CDR3 region is CASSIYGNTEAFF. In nucleotides, the CDR3 is TGTGCCAGTAGTATCTACGGCAACACTGAAGCTTTCTTT. The chain joins TRBV19 to TRBJ1-1; D unclear. The germline V gene encodes CDR1 LNHDA and CDR2 SQIVND (reference sequence). This CDR3 contains 13 residues. The germline V and J ends were trimmed by 3 bases and 2 bases, with 7 bases remaining between them.

This clonotype was recorded once. The DNA of the CDR3 is TGCAGTGCGCCGGAACACTATGGCTACACCTTC. It is translated as CSAPEHYGYTF. V is TRBV20-1 and J is TRBJ1-2; D gene uncertain. Trimming shortened V by 6 bases and J by 3 bases, and 8 bases separated the two germline ends. Germline-derived CDR1 and CDR2 are DFQATT and SNEGSKA (reference sequence). CDR3 length: 11 amino acids.

For this clonotype: Relative to the germline gene, one junction end is altered; a read error may explain this. The chain employs TRBV11-2 and TRBJ2-5, with 11 nucleotides matching TRBD2. The CDR3 has 15 residues. The V gene's germline CDR1 is SGHAT and CDR2 FQNNGV. As DNA, the CDR3 is TGTGCCAGCAGCCCTGGGACTAGCGGCCAACAGACCCAGTACTTC. The encoded protein is CASSPGTSGQQTQYF.

The J gene is TRBJ2-1, the V gene TRBV25-1; weak D call: TRBD1 (6 bases). V lost 7 bases and J 0 bases, leaving 7 bases between the germline ends. Germline-derived CDR1 and CDR2 are MGHDK and SYGVNS. This CDR3 is 13 amino acids long. In DNA, the CDR3 is TGTGCCAGCACGACAGGCTCCTACAATGAGCAGTTCTTC. This codes for CASTTGSYNEQFF.

There are a few counts of this clonotype. The chain couples TRBV12-5 to TRBJ2-5, with TRBD2 identical over 8 bases. The CDR3 consists of 13 residues. Germline V gives CDR1 LGHNT, CDR2 FRNRAP. Trimming removed 5 bases from V and 5 bases from J; junction bases left unmatched: 4. CDR3 DNA: TGTGCTAGTGGTAACTCGGGAGGGGAGACCCAGTACTTC. Translation: CASGNSGGETQYF.

This clonotype has only a few counts. The rearrangement joins TRBV7-2 to TRBJ2-5; 7 nucleotides align to TRBD2. This CDR3 region has 14 residues. V shed 1 base, J shed 7 bases, and the junction held 6 bases outside the gene matches. Per germline, CDR1 SGHTA and CDR2 FQGNSA. CDR3 sequence: CASSLVSGGGTQYF. The CDR3 bases are TGTGCCAGCAGCTTAGTGTCTGGCGGGGGGACCCAGTACTTC.

The V and J genes are TRBV10-3 and TRBJ2-7; D remains unclear. The V end lost 3 bases, the J end lost 7 bases, and 25 bases lay between the germline ends. Germline V gene data show CDR1 as ENHRY and CDR2 as SYGVKD. The CDR3 runs to 17 residues. CDR3 bases: TGTGCCATCAGTGACCCCTCATCTAGGGCAGGACCCTCAGAGCAGTACTTC. This codes for CAISDPSSRAGPSEQYF.

This clonotype has only a few counts. The chain is built from TRBV7-4 and TRBJ2-2; 11 bases align to TRBD1. Looked up from germline, CDR1 is SGHVT and CDR2 is SQSDAQ. Trimming took 5 bases from V and 6 from J; bases not matched to a gene: 5. The CDR3 spans 15 residues. The CDR3 is CASSPRDRGSGELFF. For the CDR3, the DNA is TGTGCCAGCAGCCCCCGGGACAGGGGGTCCGGGGAGCTGTTTTTT.

The rearrangement uses TRBV12-3 or TRBV12-4 and TRBJ1-5; D not resolved. The V gene lost 6 bases and the J gene lost 0 bases, with 6 bases spanning the gap. The CDR3 has 13 amino acids. The DNA of the CDR3 is TGTGCCAGCAGGAGGAATAGCAATCAGCCCCAGCATTTT. Translating gives CASRRNSNQPQHF.